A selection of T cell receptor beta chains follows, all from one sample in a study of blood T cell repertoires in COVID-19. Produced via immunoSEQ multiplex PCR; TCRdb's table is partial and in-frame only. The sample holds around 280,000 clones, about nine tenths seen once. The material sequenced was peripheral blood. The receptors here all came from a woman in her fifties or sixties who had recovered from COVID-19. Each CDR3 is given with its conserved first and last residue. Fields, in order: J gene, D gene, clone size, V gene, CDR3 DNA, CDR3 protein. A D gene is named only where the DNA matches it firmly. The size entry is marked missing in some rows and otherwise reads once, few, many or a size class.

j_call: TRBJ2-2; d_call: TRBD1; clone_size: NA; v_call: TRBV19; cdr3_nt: TGTGCCAGCCAACGAGGAAGTGTGGCAGGGGGCACCGGGGAGCTGTTTTTT; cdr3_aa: CASQRGSVAGGTGELFF
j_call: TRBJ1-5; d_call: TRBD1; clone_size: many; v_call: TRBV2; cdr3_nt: TGTGCCAGCAGCACAGGGGAGTATGGTCAGCCCCAGCATTTT; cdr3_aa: CASSTGEYGQPQHF
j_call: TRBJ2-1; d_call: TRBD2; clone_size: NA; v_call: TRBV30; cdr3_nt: TGTGCCTGGAGTGTGACGCGGGAGTTAGGATCCGATGAGCAGTTCTTC; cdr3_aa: CAWSVTRELGSDEQFF
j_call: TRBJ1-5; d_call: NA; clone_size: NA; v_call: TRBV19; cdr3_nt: TGTGCCAGTAACCTACAGGGAGCCCTCACCAATCAGCCCCAGCATTTT; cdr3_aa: CASNLQGALTNQPQHF
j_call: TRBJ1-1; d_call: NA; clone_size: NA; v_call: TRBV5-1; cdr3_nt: TGCGCCAGCAGCTTTCTCCATGAGGCTGAAGCTTTCTTT; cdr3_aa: CASSFLHEAEAFF
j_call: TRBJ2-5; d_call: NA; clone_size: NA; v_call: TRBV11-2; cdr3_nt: TGTGCCAGCAGCTTAACTGAAGAGACCCAGTACTTC; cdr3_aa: CASSLTEETQYF
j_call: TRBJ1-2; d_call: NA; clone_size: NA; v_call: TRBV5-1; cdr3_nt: TGCGCCAGCAGCTTGGCGGAGGGGGGGACCTATGGCTACACCTTC; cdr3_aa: CASSLAEGGTYGYTF
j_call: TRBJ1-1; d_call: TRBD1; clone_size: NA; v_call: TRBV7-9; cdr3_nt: TGTGCCAGCAGCCCACAGGGGAGGAACACTGAAGCTTTCTTT; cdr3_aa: CASSPQGRNTEAFF
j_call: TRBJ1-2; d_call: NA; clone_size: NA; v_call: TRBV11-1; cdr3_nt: TGTGCCAGCAGCTTAAGCCAGGTTGATGGCTACACCTTC; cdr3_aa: CASSLSQVDGYTF
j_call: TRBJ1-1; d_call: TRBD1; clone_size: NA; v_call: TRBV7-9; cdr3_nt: TGTGCCAGCAGCTTTCTAGGGCCAGGACAGGGTAACCTTGAAGCTTTCTTT; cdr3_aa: CASSFLGPGQGNLEAFF
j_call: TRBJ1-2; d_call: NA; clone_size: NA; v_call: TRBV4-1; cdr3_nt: TGCGCCAGCAGCCAAGATCTAACCCATGGCTACACCTTC; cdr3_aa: CASSQDLTHGYTF
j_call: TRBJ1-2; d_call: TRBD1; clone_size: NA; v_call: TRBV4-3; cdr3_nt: TGCGCCAGCAGCCAAGGAAATGACAGGGGCGATGGCTACACCTTC; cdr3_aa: CASSQGNDRGDGYTF
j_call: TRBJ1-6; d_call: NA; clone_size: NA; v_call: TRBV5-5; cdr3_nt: TGTGCCAGCAGCTTATACTCTAAGGGGCCCCTCCACTTT; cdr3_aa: CASSLYSKGPLHF
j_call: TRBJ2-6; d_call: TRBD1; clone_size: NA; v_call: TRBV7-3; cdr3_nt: TGTGCCAGCAGCCTGACAGGGGGCTCTGGGGCCAACGTCCTGACTTTC; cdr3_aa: CASSLTGGSGANVLTF
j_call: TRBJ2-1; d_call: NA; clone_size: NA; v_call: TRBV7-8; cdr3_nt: TGTGCCAGCAGCCCTCACAGGGTCCCATACAATGAGCAGTTCTTC; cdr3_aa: CASSPHRVPYNEQFF
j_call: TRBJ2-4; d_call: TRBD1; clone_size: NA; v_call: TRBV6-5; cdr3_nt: TGTGCCAGCAGTTACCGGCCAGGGGGATTGAACATTCAGTACTTC; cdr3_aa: CASSYRPGGLNIQYF
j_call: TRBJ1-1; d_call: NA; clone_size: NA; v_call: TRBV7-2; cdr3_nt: TGTGCCAGCAGCTCCATCTTTTCGGGGAACACTGAAGCTTTCTTT; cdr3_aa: CASSSIFSGNTEAFF
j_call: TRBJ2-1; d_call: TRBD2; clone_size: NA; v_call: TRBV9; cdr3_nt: TGTGCCAGCAGCGTTCGGGCGGGAGGAAACTACAATGAGCAGTTCTTC; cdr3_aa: CASSVRAGGNYNEQFF
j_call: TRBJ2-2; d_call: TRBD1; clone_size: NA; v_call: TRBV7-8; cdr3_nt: TGTGCCAGCACCAGACAGGGAAATACCGGGGAGCTGTTTTTT; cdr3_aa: CASTRQGNTGELFF
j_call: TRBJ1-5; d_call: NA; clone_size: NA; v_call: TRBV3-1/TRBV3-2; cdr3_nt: TGTGCCAGCAGCCAAATACCAGGGGGCAATCAGCCCCAGCATTTT; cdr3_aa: CASSQIPGGNQPQHF
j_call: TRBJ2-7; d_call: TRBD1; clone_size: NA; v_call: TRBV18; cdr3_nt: TGTGCCAGCTCACCAACCGGGACAGGGAGCCACGAGCAGTACTTC; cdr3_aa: CASSPTGTGSHEQYF
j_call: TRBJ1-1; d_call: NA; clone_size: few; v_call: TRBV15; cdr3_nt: TGTGCCACCAGCAGGGAGCGGCACCTTGAAGCTTTCTTT; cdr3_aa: CATSRERHLEAFF
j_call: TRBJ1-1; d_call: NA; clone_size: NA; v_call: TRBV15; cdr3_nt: TGTGCCACCAGCAAAAAGGACAGGAACACTGAAGCTTTCTTT; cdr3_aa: CATSKKDRNTEAFF
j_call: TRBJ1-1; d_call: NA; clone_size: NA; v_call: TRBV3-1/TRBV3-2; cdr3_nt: TGTGCCAGCAGCCTCCGACAGTCTTGGAACACTGAAGCTTTCTTT; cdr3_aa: CASSLRQSWNTEAFF
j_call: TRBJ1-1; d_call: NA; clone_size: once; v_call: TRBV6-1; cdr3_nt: TGTGCCAGCAGTGACCGGGGGAGGACTGAAGCTTTCTTT; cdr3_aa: CASSDRGRTEAFF
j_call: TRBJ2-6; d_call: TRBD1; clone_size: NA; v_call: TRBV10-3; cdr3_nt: TGTGCCATCAGGGACAGGTTCGTGCGGGGGGCCAACGTCCTGACTTTC; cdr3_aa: CAIRDRFVRGANVLTF
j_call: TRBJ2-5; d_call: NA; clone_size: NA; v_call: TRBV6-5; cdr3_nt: TGTGCCAGCATGGCAGGGGCGGACCAGTACTTC; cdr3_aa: CASMAGADQYF
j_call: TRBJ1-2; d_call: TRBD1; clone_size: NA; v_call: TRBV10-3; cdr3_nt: TGTGCCATCGGGGGTACAGGGGAGACCCATGGCTACACCTTC; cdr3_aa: CAIGGTGETHGYTF
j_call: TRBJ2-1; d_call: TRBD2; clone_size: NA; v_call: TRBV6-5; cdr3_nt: TGTGCCAGCAGTTACGGAGCTAGCGGGAGGGCCGATGAGCAGTTCTTC; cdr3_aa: CASSYGASGRADEQFF
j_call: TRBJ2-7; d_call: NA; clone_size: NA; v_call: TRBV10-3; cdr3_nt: TGTGCCATCAGTGCTTGGCGGGAAAGCTCCTACGAGCAGTACTTC; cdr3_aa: CAISAWRESSYEQYF
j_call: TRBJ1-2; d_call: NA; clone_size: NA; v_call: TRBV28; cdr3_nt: TGTGCCAGCCGTAGACAGATCTATGGCTACACCTTC; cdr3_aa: CASRRQIYGYTF
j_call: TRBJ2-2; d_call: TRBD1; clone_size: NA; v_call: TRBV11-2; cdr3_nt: TGTGCCAGCAGCTTACGCCTCGGACAGGGGAGAGAAACCGGGGAGCTGTTTTTT; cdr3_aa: CASSLRLGQGRETGELFF
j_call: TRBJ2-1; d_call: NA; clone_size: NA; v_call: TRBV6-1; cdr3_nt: TGTGCCAGCAGTGAAGCGAGCAGAGGGCCGACAAATGAGCAGTTCTTC; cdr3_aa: CASSEASRGPTNEQFF
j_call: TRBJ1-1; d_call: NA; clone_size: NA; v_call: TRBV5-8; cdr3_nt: TGTGCCAGCAGCTCCCAGGGAGGGAACACTGAAGCTTTCTTT; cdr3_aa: CASSSQGGNTEAFF
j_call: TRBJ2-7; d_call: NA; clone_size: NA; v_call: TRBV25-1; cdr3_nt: TGTGCCAGCAGTGTTCAGGGGAAGGAGAACGAGCAGTACTTC; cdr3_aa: CASSVQGKENEQYF
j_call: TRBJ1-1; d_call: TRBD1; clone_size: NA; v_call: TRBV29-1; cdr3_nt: TGCAGCGAGACAGGGGAGGTGAACACTGAAGCTTTCTTT; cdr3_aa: CSETGEVNTEAFF
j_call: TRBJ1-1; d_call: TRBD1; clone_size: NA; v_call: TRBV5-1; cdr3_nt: TGCGCCAGCAGCTTGACAGGGGGCTCTGAAGCTTTCTTT; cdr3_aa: CASSLTGGSEAFF
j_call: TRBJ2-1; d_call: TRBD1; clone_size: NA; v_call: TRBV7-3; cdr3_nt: TGTGCCAGCAGCGGACAGGGGGGCAATGAGCAGTTCTTC; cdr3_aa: CASSGQGGNEQFF
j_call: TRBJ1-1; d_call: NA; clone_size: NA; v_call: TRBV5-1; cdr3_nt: TGCGCCAGCAGACCAGGGGACACTCCGAACACTGAAGCTTTCTTT; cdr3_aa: CASRPGDTPNTEAFF
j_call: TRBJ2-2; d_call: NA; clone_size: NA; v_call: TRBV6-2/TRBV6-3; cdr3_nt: TGTGCCAGCAGTTACATTAAGAACACCGGGGAGCTGTTTTTT; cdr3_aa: CASSYIKNTGELFF
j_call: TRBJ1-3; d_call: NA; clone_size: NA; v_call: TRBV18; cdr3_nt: TGTGCCAGCTCAACGCAGGGCATTGGAAACACCATATATTTT; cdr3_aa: CASSTQGIGNTIYF
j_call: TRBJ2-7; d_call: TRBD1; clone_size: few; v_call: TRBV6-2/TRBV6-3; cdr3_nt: TGTGCCAGCAGTTACCGGACAGGGCTTCGCAGCGAGCAGTACTTC; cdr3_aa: CASSYRTGLRSEQYF
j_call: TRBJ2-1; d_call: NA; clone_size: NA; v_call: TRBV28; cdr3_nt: TGTGCCAGCAGTCCAACACCGGGACATCGGAAGGACAATGAGCAGTTCTTC; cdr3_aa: CASSPTPGHRKDNEQFF
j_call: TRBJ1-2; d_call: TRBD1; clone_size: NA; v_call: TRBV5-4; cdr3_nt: TGTGCCAGCAGCCACACTGGGGCAGGGGGCAGTCGGGGCTACACCTTC; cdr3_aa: CASSHTGAGGSRGYTF